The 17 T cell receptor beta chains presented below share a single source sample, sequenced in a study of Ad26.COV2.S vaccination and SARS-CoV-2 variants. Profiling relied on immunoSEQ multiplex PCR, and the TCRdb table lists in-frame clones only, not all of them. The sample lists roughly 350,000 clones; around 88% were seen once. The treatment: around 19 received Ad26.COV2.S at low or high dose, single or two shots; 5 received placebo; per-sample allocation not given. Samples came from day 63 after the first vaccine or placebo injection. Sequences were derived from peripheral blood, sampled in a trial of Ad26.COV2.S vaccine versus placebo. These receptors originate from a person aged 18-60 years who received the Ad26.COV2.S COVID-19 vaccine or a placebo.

DNA for the CDR3: TGCGCCAGCAGCCAAGGATACGGGGGCGGTGGGGCCAACGTCCTGACTTTC. Translation gives CASSQGYGGGGANVLTF. The V and J genes are TRBV4-1 and TRBJ2-6; either TRBD1 or TRBD2 may supply D (6 bases each). CDR3 length equals 17 residues. The V gene lost 1 base and the J gene lost 3 bases, with 13 bases spanning the gap. CDR1 is MGHRA and CDR2 is YSYEKL in the germline V gene.

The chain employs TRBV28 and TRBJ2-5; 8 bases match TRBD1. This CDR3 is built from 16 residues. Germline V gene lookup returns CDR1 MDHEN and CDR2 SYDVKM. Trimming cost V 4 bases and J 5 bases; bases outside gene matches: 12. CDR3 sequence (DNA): TGTGCCAGCAGTTCCCGCGAGGCAGGGGGCTATGAGACCCAGTACTTC. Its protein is CASSSREAGGYETQYF. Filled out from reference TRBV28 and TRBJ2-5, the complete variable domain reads DVKVTQSSRYLVKRTGEKVFLECVQDMDHENMFWYRQDPGLGLRLIYFSYDVKMKEKGDIPEGYSVSREKKERFSLILESASTNQTSMYLCASSSREAGGYETQYFGPGTRLLVL.

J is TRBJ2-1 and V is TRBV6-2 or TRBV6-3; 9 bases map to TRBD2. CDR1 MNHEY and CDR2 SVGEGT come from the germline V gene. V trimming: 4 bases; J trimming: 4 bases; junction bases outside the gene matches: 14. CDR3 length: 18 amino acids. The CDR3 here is CASSFTLTPAGGYNEQFF. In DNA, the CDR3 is TGTGCCAGCAGTTTTACCTTGACCCCAGCGGGGGGATACAATGAGCAGTTCTTC.

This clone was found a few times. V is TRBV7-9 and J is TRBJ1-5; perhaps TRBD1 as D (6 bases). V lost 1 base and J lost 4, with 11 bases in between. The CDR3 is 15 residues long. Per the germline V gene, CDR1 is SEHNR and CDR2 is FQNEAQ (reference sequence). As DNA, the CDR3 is TGTGCCAGCAGCTTAGGGGACATAATTAATCAGCCCCAGCATTTT. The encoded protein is CASSLGDIINQPQHF. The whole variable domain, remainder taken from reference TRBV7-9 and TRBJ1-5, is DTGVSQNPRHKITKRGQNVTFRCDPISEHNRLYWYRQTLGQGPEFLTYFQNEAQLEKSRLLSDRFSAERPKGSFSTLEIQRTEQGDSAMYLCASSLGDIINQPQHFGDGTRLSIL.

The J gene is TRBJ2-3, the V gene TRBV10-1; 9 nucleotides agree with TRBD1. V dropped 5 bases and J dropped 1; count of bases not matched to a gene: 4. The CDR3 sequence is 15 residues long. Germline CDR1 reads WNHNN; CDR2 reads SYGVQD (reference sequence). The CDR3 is CASSNRGHGTDTQYF. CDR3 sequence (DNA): TGCGCCAGCAGTAACAGGGGGCACGGCACAGATACGCAGTATTTT.

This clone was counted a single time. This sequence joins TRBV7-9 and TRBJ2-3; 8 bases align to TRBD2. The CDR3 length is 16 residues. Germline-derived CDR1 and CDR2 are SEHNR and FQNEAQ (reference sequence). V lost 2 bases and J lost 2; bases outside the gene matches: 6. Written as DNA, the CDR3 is TGTGCCAGCAGCTTAAGTGCGGGGGGATACACAGATACGCAGTATTTT. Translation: CASSLSAGGYTDTQYF.

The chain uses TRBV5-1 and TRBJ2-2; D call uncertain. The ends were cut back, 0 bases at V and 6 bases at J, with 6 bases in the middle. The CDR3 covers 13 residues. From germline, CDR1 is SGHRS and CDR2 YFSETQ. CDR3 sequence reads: CASSLVGAGELFF. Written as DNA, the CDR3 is TGCGCCAGCAGCTTGGTGGGTGCCGGGGAGCTGTTTTTT.

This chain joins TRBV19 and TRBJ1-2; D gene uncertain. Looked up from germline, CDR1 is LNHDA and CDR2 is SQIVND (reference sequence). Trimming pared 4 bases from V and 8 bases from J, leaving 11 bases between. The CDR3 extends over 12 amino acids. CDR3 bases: TGTGCCAGTAGTACCCCAACTTCGGGCTACACCTTC. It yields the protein CASSTPTSGYTF.

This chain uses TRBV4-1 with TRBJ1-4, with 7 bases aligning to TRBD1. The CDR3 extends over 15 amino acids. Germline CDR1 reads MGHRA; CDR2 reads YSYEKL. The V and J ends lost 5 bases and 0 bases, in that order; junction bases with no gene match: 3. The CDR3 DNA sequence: TGCGCCAGCAGCTTGACAGGGACAACTAATGAAAAACTGTTTTTT. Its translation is CASSLTGTTNEKLFF.

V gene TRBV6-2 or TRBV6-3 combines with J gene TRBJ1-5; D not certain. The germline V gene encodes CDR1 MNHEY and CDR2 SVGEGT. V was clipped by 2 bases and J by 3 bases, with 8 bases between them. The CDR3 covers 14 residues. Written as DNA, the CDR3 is TGTGCCAGCAGTTACCGGCGGGTCAATCAGCCCCAGCATTTT. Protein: CASSYRRVNQPQHF.

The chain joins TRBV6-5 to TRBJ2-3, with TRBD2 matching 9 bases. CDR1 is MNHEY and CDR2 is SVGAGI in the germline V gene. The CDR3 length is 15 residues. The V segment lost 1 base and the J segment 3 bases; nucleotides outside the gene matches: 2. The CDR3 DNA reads TGTGCCAGCAGTTACTACGCGGGAGGGACAGATACGCAGTATTTT. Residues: CASSYYAGGTDTQYF.

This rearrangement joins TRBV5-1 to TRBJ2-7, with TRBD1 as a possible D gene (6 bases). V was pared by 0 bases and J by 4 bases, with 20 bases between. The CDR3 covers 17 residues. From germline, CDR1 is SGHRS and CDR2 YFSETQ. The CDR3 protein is CASSLGQATSGLYEQYF. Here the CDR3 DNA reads TGCGCCAGCAGCTTGGGACAGGCTACCTCAGGGCTATACGAGCAGTACTTC.

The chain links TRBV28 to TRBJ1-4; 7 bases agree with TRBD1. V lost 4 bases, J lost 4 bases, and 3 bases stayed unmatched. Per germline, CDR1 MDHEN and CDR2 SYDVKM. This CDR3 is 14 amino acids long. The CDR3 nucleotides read TGTGCCAGCAGTTCGGACAGGTATAATGAAAAACTGTTTTTT. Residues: CASSSDRYNEKLFF.

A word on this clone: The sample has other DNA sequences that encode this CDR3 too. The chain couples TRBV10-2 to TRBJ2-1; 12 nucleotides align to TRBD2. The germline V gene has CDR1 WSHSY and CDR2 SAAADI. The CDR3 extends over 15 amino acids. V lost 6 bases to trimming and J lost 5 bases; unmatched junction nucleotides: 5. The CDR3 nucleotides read TGCGCCAGCAGCCTACTAGCGGGGGGCAACAATGAGCAGTTCTTC. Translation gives CASSLLAGGNNEQFF.

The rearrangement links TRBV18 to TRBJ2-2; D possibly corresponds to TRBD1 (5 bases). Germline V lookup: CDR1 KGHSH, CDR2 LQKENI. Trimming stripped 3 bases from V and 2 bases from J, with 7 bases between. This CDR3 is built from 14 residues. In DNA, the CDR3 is TGTGCCAGCTCACCCAGGGAAAACACCGGGGAGCTGTTTTTT. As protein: CASSPRENTGELFF.

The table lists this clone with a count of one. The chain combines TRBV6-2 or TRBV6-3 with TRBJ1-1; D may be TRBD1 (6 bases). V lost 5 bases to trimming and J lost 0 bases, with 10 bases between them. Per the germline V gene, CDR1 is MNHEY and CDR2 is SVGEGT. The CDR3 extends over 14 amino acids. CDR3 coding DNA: TGTGCCAGCAGTCGGGGGGCCCTGAACACTGAAGCTTTCTTT. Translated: CASSRGALNTEAFF.

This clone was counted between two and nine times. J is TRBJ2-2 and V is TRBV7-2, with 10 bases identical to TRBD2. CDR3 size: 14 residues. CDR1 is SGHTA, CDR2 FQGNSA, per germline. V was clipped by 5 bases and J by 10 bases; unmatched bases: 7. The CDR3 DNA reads TGTGCCAGCAGCCCTAGCGGGAGTAACGTGGAGCTGTTTTTT. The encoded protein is CASSPSGSNVELFF.